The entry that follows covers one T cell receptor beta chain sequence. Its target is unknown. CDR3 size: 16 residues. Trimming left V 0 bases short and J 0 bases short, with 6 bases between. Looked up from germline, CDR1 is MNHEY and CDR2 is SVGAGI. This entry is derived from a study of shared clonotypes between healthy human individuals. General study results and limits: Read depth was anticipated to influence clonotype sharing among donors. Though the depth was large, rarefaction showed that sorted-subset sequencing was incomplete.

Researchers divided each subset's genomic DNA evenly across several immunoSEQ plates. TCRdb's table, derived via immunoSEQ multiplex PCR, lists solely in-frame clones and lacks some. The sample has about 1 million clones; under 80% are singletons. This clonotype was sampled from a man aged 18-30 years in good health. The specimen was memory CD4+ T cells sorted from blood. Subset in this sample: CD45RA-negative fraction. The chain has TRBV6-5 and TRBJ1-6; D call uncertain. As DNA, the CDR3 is TGTGCCAGCAGTTACTCGCGGGTCTCCTATAATTCACCCCTCCACTTT. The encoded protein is CASSYSRVSYNSPLHF.